Listed here are 26 T cell receptor beta chains from one sample, sequenced in a study of glioma-infiltrating T cells after dendritic cell vaccination. Time point denoted: after dendritic cell vaccination, including at tumor progression/relapse. Profiled with immunoSEQ multiplex PCR; TCRdb holds only in-frame clones, not every one. The data show under 75,000 clones, 70% to 90% seen once. This specimen was blood, taken after dendritic cell vaccination. These receptors all stem from a human donor with glioblastoma.

The rearrangement joins TRBV5-1 to TRBJ2-5, with D uncertain. The J call is doubtful: the DNA matches TRBJ2-7 better. This CDR3 has 13 residues. The germline CDR1 and CDR2 sequences are SGHRS and YFSETQ. This CDR3 reads CASSLRQDYEQYF. The CDR3 DNA follows: TGCGCCAGCAGCTTGCGGCAGGACTACGAGCAGTACTTC.

CDR3 protein: CASSLNTGELFF. DNA for the CDR3: TGTGCCAGCAGCCTCAACACCGGGGAGCTGTTTTTT. The rearrangement joins TRBV7-3 to TRBJ2-2; D not certain. The CDR3 has 12 amino acids. V lost 5 bases and J lost 2, with 3 bases in between. Germline V gene lookup returns CDR1 SGHTA and CDR2 FQGTGA.

J is TRBJ2-5 and V is TRBV25-1; D is ambiguous. CDR3 length: 14 residues. CDR1 and CDR2 from the germline V gene are MGHDK and SYGVNS. V shed 2 bases and J shed 2 bases, with 9 bases lying between them. The CDR3 DNA follows: TGTGCCAGCAGTGAAGTCGGCGGACAAGAGACCCAGTACTTC. Translation: CASSEVGGQETQYF.

The J gene is TRBJ1-6, the V gene TRBV27; 8 bases match TRBD1. This CDR3 is built from 16 residues. Germline CDR1 MNHEY, CDR2 SMNVEV (reference sequence). Trimming cost V 6 bases and J 6 bases; bases outside gene matches: 10. For the CDR3, the DNA is TGTGCCAGCAGAGTCCGCCCCGGACAGGGTAATTCACCCCTCCACTTT. Residues: CASRVRPGQGNSPLHF.

The V and J genes are TRBV2 and TRBJ2-3, with TRBD1 matching 8 bases. V was clipped by 6 bases and J by 3 bases; unmatched bases: 5. Germline V lookup: CDR1 SNHLY, CDR2 FYNNEI. The CDR3 has 14 amino acids. The DNA of the CDR3 is TGTGCCAGCAGCCCCGGACAGGGTACAGATACGCAGTATTTT. Translated: CASSPGQGTDTQYF.

The rearrangement uses TRBV9 and TRBJ2-1, with 9 bases matching TRBD2. The germline CDR1 and CDR2 sequences are SGDLS and YYNGEE. The CDR3 runs to 14 residues. The ends lost 4 bases at V and 6 bases at J; junction bases unmatched: 5. The CDR3, as DNA: TGTGCCAGCAGCTTCGGGACTAGCAGCAATGAGCAGTTCTTC. Translation gives CASSFGTSSNEQFF.

V is TRBV4-3 and J is TRBJ1-4, with D uncertain. V was shortened by 0 bases and J by 7 bases, with 18 bases between the two germline ends. The CDR3 is 17 residues long. CDR1 and CDR2 from the germline V gene are LGHNA and YSLEER. This CDR3 is CASSQDKVIIQVEKLFF. CDR3 nucleotides: TGCGCCAGCAGCCAAGATAAGGTGATTATCCAGGTTGAAAAACTGTTTTTT.

The chain uses TRBV7-2 and TRBJ2-7; 8 nucleotides align to TRBD2. From germline, CDR1 is SGHTA and CDR2 FQGNSA. This CDR3 has 14 amino acids. V lost 5 bases, J lost 0 bases, and 3 bases stayed unmatched. CDR3: CASSPTSGSYEQYF. CDR3 nucleotides: TGTGCCAGCAGCCCAACTAGCGGCTCCTACGAGCAGTACTTC.

The chain is built from TRBV18 and TRBJ1-1; 9 nucleotides match TRBD1. The junction had 0 bases not matched to a gene; V was cut back by 3 bases and J by 4 bases. Germline lookup yields CDR1 KGHSH and CDR2 LQKENI. The CDR3 is made up of 13 amino acids. The CDR3 is CASSPGQGTEAFF. The DNA of the CDR3 is TGTGCCAGCTCACCGGGACAGGGCACTGAAGCTTTCTTT.

The CDR3 region has the DNA TGTGCCTGGAGTGTACGAGCGGGGGTGGAGCAGTTCTTC. This sequence encodes CAWSVRAGVEQFF. The V call is TRBV30, the J call TRBJ2-1; 8 bases agree with TRBD2. Germline trimming cut 0 bases from V and 10 bases from J; bases unmatched to any gene: 5. The germline gives CDR1 GTSNPN, CDR2 SVGIG (reference sequence). CDR3 size: 13 residues.

The gene calls are TRBV7-3 and TRBJ2-2; 10 positions match TRBD2. The CDR3 spans 17 residues. Trimming removed 2 bases from V and 7 bases from J; junction bases left unmatched: 10. Germline V CDR1 and CDR2: SGHTA, FQGTGA. CDR3 DNA sequence: TGTGCCAGCAGCTTAGCTAGCGGGGGTGAACTGGTCGGGGAGCTGTTTTTT. This gives the protein CASSLASGGELVGELFF.

The V and J genes are TRBV4-1 and TRBJ2-3; D is ambiguous. The CDR3 is 14 residues long. Trimming took off 0 bases at V and 0 bases at J, with 4 bases between the two ends. CDR1 MGHRA and CDR2 YSYEKL come from the germline V gene. The CDR3: CASSQESSTDTQYF. As DNA, the CDR3 is TGCGCCAGCAGCCAAGAGAGTAGCACAGATACGCAGTATTTT.

V gene TRBV19 combines with J gene TRBJ1-4; possibly TRBD1 for D (6 bases). The CDR3 is 15 amino acids. Trimming pared 6 bases from V and 1 base from J, leaving 12 bases between. Germline V gene data show CDR1 as LNHDA and CDR2 as SQIVND (reference sequence). DNA for the CDR3: TGTGCCAGTAGCCCTACAGGGATAACTAATGAAAAACTGTTTTTT. Encoded protein: CASSPTGITNEKLFF.

V usage is TRBV2 and J usage is TRBJ2-5, with TRBD2 matching 14 bases. CDR1 and CDR2 (germline): SNHLY, FYNNEI. The V gene end was trimmed by 0 bases and the J gene end by 9 bases; junction bases not matched to a gene: 12. CDR3 size: 18 residues. The DNA for the CDR3 is TGTGCCAGCAGTGAAGCGCTTCAGGGACTAGCGGGGGCAGTGGCCCAGTACTTC. This encodes CASSEALQGLAGAVAQYF. The whole variable domain, remainder taken from reference TRBV2 and TRBJ2-5, is EPEVTQTPSHQVTQMGQEVILRCVPISNHLYFYWYRQILGQKVEFLVSFYNNEISEKSEIFDDQFSVERPDGSNFTLKIRSTKLEDSAMYFCASSEALQGLAGAVAQYFGPGTRLLVL.

The rearrangement links TRBV4-2 to TRBJ2-1, with D perhaps TRBD1 (6 bases). Germline V gene lookup returns CDR1 LGHNA and CDR2 YNFKEQ. The CDR3 consists of 15 residues. V lost 1 base and J lost 5, with 12 bases in between. The CDR3 bases are TGTGCCAGCAGCCAAGGTGACAGGACAAACAATGAGCAGTTCTTC. This codes for CASSQGDRTNNEQFF.

This clone turned up a few times. This chain connects TRBV4-1 to TRBJ1-4, with D possibly being TRBD1 (6 bases). This CDR3 spans 17 amino acids. V lost 4 bases and J lost 0, with 15 bases in between. Per germline, CDR1 MGHRA and CDR2 YSYEKL. For the CDR3, the DNA is TGCGCCAGCAGCCCGGGGACAAGTTGGGCAACTAATGAAAAACTGTTTTTT. Translating gives CASSPGTSWATNEKLFF.

The chain uses TRBV6-6 and TRBJ1-1; D is perhaps TRBD1 (6 bases). CDR1 is MNHNY, CDR2 SVGAGI, per germline (reference sequence). V was cut by 5 bases and J by 9 bases, with 16 bases left in between. CDR3 length: 13 residues. CDR3 DNA sequence: TGTGCCAGCAGTCGTGAGGGGGTGGTACAAGCTTTCTTT. This codes for CASSREGVVQAFF.

The chain has TRBV4-3 and TRBJ1-1; tentatively, D is TRBD1 (5 bases). Germline values: CDR1 LGHNA, CDR2 YSLEER. This CDR3 has 15 residues. Trimming removed 0 bases from V and 0 bases from J, with 8 bases in between. The CDR3 protein is CASSQDDSLNTEAFF. For the CDR3, the DNA is TGCGCCAGCAGCCAAGACGACAGTCTGAACACTGAAGCTTTCTTT.

In this sample, this clone turned up a few times. V is TRBV27 and J is TRBJ2-2, with D unclear. The CDR3 is 14 residues long. Germline values: CDR1 MNHEY, CDR2 SMNVEV (reference sequence). V shed 0 bases and J shed 6 bases, with 8 bases lying between them. CDR3 nucleotide sequence: TGTGCCAGCAGTTTATCGGTTTTAGCCGGGGAGCTGTTTTTT. Its translation is CASSLSVLAGELFF.

This clone was recorded a few times. CDR3 DNA: TGTGCCAGCAGTCGACTAGCGGGGGTGCCGTTAGATACGCAGTATTTT. Translating it yields CASSRLAGVPLDTQYF. The rearrangement joins TRBV2 to TRBJ2-3; 12 nucleotides agree with TRBD2. The germline V gene has CDR1 SNHLY and CDR2 FYNNEI. The CDR3 is 16 residues long. V was clipped by 5 bases and J by 5 bases; unmatched bases: 8.

This clone is medium-sized in the sample. The rearrangement links TRBV10-3 to TRBJ2-7; 9 bases agree with TRBD1. The trim removed 6 bases at V and 2 bases at J, leaving 8 bases unmatched. The CDR3 totals 15 residues. Germline CDR1 is ENHRY and CDR2 is SYGVKD. The CDR3 nucleotides read TGTGCCATCAGCGATCCGGGACAGGGAACCTACGAGCAGTACTTC. Translation gives CAISDPGQGTYEQYF.

This chain connects TRBV5-4 to TRBJ2-1; 9 bases agree with TRBD1. V lost 0 bases, J lost 7 bases, and 11 bases stayed unmatched. The CDR3 is 17 residues long. Germline-derived CDR1 and CDR2 are SGHNT and YYREEE (reference sequence). The chain's CDR3 is CASSLDGDREVVNEQFF. DNA of the CDR3: TGTGCCAGCAGCTTGGATGGGGACAGGGAAGTGGTTAATGAGCAGTTCTTC.

This clone came up a few times. This chain joins TRBV11-2 and TRBJ2-7; 8 nucleotides match TRBD2. Germline loops: CDR1 SGHAT, CDR2 FQNNGV. The CDR3 loop spans 14 amino acids. J was trimmed by 0 bases and V by 5 bases; bases with no gene match: 3. This CDR3 reads CASSETSGSYEQYF. The CDR3, as DNA: TGTGCCAGCAGCGAAACTAGCGGCTCCTACGAGCAGTACTTC.

This chain joins TRBV2 and TRBJ2-3, with TRBD2 identical over 8 bases. The CDR3 covers 15 residues. V shed 9 bases and J 0 bases; nucleotides not matched to a gene: 8. From germline, CDR1 is SNHLY and CDR2 FYNNEI. The CDR3 spells CASLRGGTSTDTQYF. The CDR3 coding sequence is TGTGCCAGTCTACGGGGGGGGACTAGCACAGATACGCAGTATTTT. The whole variable domain, remainder taken from reference TRBV2 and TRBJ2-3, is EPEVTQTPSHQVTQMGQEVILRCVPISNHLYFYWYRQILGQKVEFLVSFYNNEISEKSEIFDDQFSVERPDGSNFTLKIRSTKLEDSAMYFCASLRGGTSTDTQYFGPGTRLTVL.

The V call is TRBV29-1, the J call TRBJ2-1, with D possibly being TRBD1 (5 bases). CDR1 is SQVTM and CDR2 is ANQGSEA in the germline V gene. The CDR3 length is 12 residues. This CDR3 reads CAGAGSYNEQFF. As DNA, the CDR3 is TGCGCTGGGGCAGGGTCTTACAATGAGCAGTTCTTC.

The rearrangement joins TRBV4-2 to TRBJ2-7, with D perhaps matching TRBD2 (6 bases). V lost 0 bases and J 2 bases, leaving 11 bases between the germline ends. The CDR3 spans 15 residues. Per the germline V gene, CDR1 is LGHNA and CDR2 is YNFKEQ. The CDR3 reads CASSQDAGLTYEQYF. CDR3 sequence (DNA): TGTGCCAGCAGCCAAGACGCGGGGCTCACCTACGAGCAGTACTTC.